This entry features one TCR beta chain sequence. The target antigen is unknown. Researchers took blood at baseline, on cycle 4 day 1, and on cycle 7 day 1. These data come from a study of OX40 agonist ivuxolimab in advanced cancers. TCRdb's copy holds only in-frame clones and misses some; the assay was immunoSEQ multiplex PCR. Among 80,000 to 95,000 clones listed, 65% to 90% were seen once. Germline lookup yields CDR1 SNHLY and CDR2 FYNNEI. V lost 6 bases and J lost 9, with 15 bases in between. This CDR3 spans 14 amino acids. General study points: Averaged across samples, CD8+ T cells carried more expanded clones than CD4+ did. At 0.1 to 3.0 mg/kg and by week 6, clonal expansion occurred in CD4+ and CD8+ blood T cells.

The source of this sequence is an adult with an advanced solid tumor such as melanoma, head and neck, liver or kidney cancer. This sample comprised CD4+ or CD8+ T cells sorted from blood, obtained in a trial of the OX40 agonist ivuxolimab. The genes are TRBV2 and TRBJ1-6; D gene unclear. CDR3 coding DNA: TGTGCCAGCAGGGGGTTGGTAATGGTTTCACCCCTCCACTTT. Translation gives CASRGLVMVSPLHF.